This is a list of T cell receptor beta chains from one sample in a study of cytomegalovirus exposure and HLA in healthy donors. Generated by immunoSEQ multiplex PCR, the TCRdb table keeps only in-frame clones and is missing some. The sample has approximately 180,000 clones, around 81% seen once. The material sequenced was PBMCs. Every receptor here comes from a young man in good health and CMV-seronegative. Both conserved end residues are part of each CDR3. Fields, in order: J gene, D gene, V gene, clone size, CDR3 DNA, CDR3 protein. A D gene is named only where the DNA matches it firmly. The size of a clone is reported for some rows only, either as once, few or many, or as a class for expanded clones.

TRBJ2-1 | - | TRBV6-5 | - | TGTGCCAGCCAGGGTATGAGAATTGATTCGAGTGAGCAGTTCTTC | CASQGMRIDSSEQFF
TRBJ1-2 | - | TRBV10-1 | - | TGCGCCAGCAGCCCCGGGATTAACTATGGCTACACCTTC | CASSPGINYGYTF
TRBJ2-7 | TRBD1 | TRBV5-1 | - | TGCGCCAGCAGCGTACGGACAGGGTACGAGCAGTACTTC | CASSVRTGYEQYF
TRBJ2-1 | - | TRBV4-3 | - | TGCGCCAGCAGCCAACGAGGCAGCTCCTACAATGAGCAGTTCTTC | CASSQRGSSYNEQFF
TRBJ2-2 | TRBD2 | TRBV27 | - | TGTGCCAGCAGTTTTTCTAGCGGGGGAACCGGGGAGCTGTTTTTT | CASSFSSGGTGELFF
TRBJ2-1 | TRBD2 | TRBV5-4 | - | TGTGCCGCGGGAGTTAGCGGGGATGAGCAGTTCTTC | CAAGVSGDEQFF
TRBJ1-2 | TRBD1 | TRBV7-8 | - | TGTGCCAGCACAGAAAACAGGGGGCCCAACTATGGCTACACCTTC | CASTENRGPNYGYTF
TRBJ2-3 | - | TRBV21-1 | - | TGTGCCAGCAGCAAAGTTAAACTAGCGGGGTTCAAGGATACGCAGTATTTT | CASSKVKLAGFKDTQYF
TRBJ2-7 | TRBD2 | TRBV19 | once | TGTGCGACCAGGACTAGCGGGATCTACGAGCAGTACTTC | CATRTSGIYEQYF
TRBJ2-7 | TRBD2 | TRBV30 | - | TGTGCCTGGCTCCTAGCGGGAGTATCCTACGAGCAGTACTTC | CAWLLAGVSYEQYF
TRBJ1-6 | TRBD1 | TRBV12-5 | - | TGTGCTAGTGGTTTGTTCTCAGGGGGGTCCAATTCACCCCTCCACTTT | CASGLFSGGSNSPLHF
TRBJ1-1 | - | TRBV6-5 | - | TGTGCCAGCAGCCGAGGAAAGGGGGACACTGAAGCTTTCTTT | CASSRGKGDTEAFF
TRBJ1-5 | - | TRBV27 | - | TGTGCCAGTCACAGGGTCTATAGCAATCAGCCCCAGCATTTT | CASHRVYSNQPQHF
TRBJ2-7 | TRBD2 | TRBV2 | few | TGTGCCAGCAGAGCTGGGACTAGCGGGGTCTCCTACGAGCAGTACTTC | CASRAGTSGVSYEQYF
TRBJ1-1 | TRBD1 | TRBV6-1 | - | TGTGTCCTGTATGGTAGGGGGCTATATGGTGAAGCTTTCTTT | CVLYGRGLYGEAFF
TRBJ2-7 | - | TRBV7-2 | - | TGTGCCAGCAGCTTAGGTGGTAGCGGCTTCTCCTACGAGCAGTACTTC | CASSLGGSGFSYEQYF
TRBJ1-4 | - | TRBV5-8 | - | TGTGCCAGCAGCTTCCGGGACATGGAATATGCAACTAATGAAAAACTGTTTTTT | CASSFRDMEYATNEKLFF
TRBJ2-1 | - | TRBV27 | - | TGTGCCAGCAGTTTGGCAGGGGACTACAATGAGCAGTTCTTC | CASSLAGDYNEQFF
TRBJ2-7 | TRBD1 | TRBV11-2 | - | TGTGCCAGCAGCCAAGGGCAGGGGGCGTACGAGCAGTACTTC | CASSQGQGAYEQYF
TRBJ1-1 | - | TRBV4-3 | - | TGCGCCAGCAGCCAGCCGTCCCGGGTAGCTTTCTTT | CASSQPSRVAFF
TRBJ1-5 | - | TRBV11-2 | - | TGTGCCAGCAGCCCGTCGGGCAATCAGCCCCAGCATTTT | CASSPSGNQPQHF
TRBJ2-7 | TRBD1 | TRBV30 | - | TGTGCCTGGGGGGACAGAGCCTACGAGCAGTACTTC | CAWGDRAYEQYF
TRBJ1-5 | TRBD1 | TRBV13 | - | TGTGCCAGCAGCCCTGGACAGGGTAGAAATCAGCCCCAGCATTTT | CASSPGQGRNQPQHF
TRBJ2-3 | TRBD2 | TRBV6-5 | - | TGTGCCAGCAGTAAAGTAGCGGGTCCCACAGATACGCAGTATTTT | CASSKVAGPTDTQYF
TRBJ2-7 | TRBD2 | TRBV11-2 | - | TGTGCCAGCAGCCCCTCTCGAGGACTAGCGGTTTACGAGCAGTACTTC | CASSPSRGLAVYEQYF
TRBJ2-1 | - | TRBV4-1 | - | TGCGCCAGCAGCCCTCGACTAGATAGCTCCTACAATGAGCAGTTCTTC | CASSPRLDSSYNEQFF
TRBJ2-2 | - | TRBV7-8 | - | TGTGCCAGCAGCTTGGGGACTCCTATGGCCGGGGAGCTGTTTTTT | CASSLGTPMAGELFF
TRBJ2-3 | - | TRBV9 | - | TGTGCCAGCAGCGTACTAAAGGACTCGAGCACAGATACGCAGTATTTT | CASSVLKDSSTDTQYF
TRBJ2-3 | TRBD1 | TRBV18 | - | TGTGCCAGCTCACCAAGGGACAGGGGTGTCACAGATACGCAGTATTTT | CASSPRDRGVTDTQYF
TRBJ2-2 | - | TRBV9 | - | TGTGCCAGCAGTCCCGGGACAATCCCCGGGGAGCTGTTTTTT | CASSPGTIPGELFF
TRBJ1-4 | - | TRBV6-5 | - | TGTGCCAGCAGTGACCGGGGTGAAAAACTGTTTTTT | CASSDRGEKLFF
TRBJ2-1 | TRBD2 | TRBV4-1 | - | TGCGCCAGCAGCCAAGGGGTAGCGGGGGCCGAGCAGTTCTTC | CASSQGVAGAEQFF
TRBJ2-7 | TRBD1 | TRBV15 | - | TGTGCCACCAGCGATACTTTTGAGGGACAGACGAGGGGCGAGCAGTACTTC | CATSDTFEGQTRGEQYF
TRBJ2-5 | - | TRBV4-1 | - | TGCGCCAGCAGCCAGACCGGCGAGTGGGTAGCAGAGACCCAGTACTTC | CASSQTGEWVAETQYF
TRBJ1-1 | - | TRBV4-1 | - | TGCGCCAGCAGCCATGGGGGGACTGAAGCTTTCTTT | CASSHGGTEAFF
TRBJ2-5 | - | TRBV5-1 | - | TGCGCCAGCCTAAGGGGCAGGGGAGTGGAGACCCAGTACTTC | CASLRGRGVETQYF
TRBJ2-3 | TRBD1 | TRBV2 | - | TGTGCCAGCCGACAGGGACCCACAGATACGCAGTATTTT | CASRQGPTDTQYF
TRBJ1-3 | TRBD1 | TRBV23-1 | - | TGCGCCAGCAGTCCCACCCGCGGCAGGGGGTCCTCGTCCTCTGGAAACACCATATATTTT | CASSPTRGRGSSSSGNTIYF
TRBJ1-1 | - | TRBV4-3 | few | TGCGCCAGCAGCCAAGATATGGGGAGCCTAAACACTGAAGCTTTCTTT | CASSQDMGSLNTEAFF
TRBJ1-1 | - | TRBV18 | few | TGTGCCAGCTCCATTCAGGATGAAGCTTTCTTT | CASSIQDEAFF
TRBJ1-4 | - | TRBV6-4 | - | TGCGCCAGCAGAATGGTTGCAGGGACAACTAATGAAAAACTGTTTTTT | CASRMVAGTTNEKLFF
TRBJ1-4 | TRBD1 | TRBV5-1 | - | TGCGCCAGCAGCTTGGGACAGGGAATAACTAATGAAAAACTGTTTTTT | CASSLGQGITNEKLFF
TRBJ2-5 | - | TRBV27 | - | TGTGCCAGCAGCGAAACGAGGCATTCCGAGACCCAGTACTTC | CASSETRHSETQYF
TRBJ2-7 | TRBD2 | TRBV7-9 | - | TGTGCCAGCAGCCCCTTTCCCAGCTCCGGGACTAGCTACGAGCAGTACTTC | CASSPFPSSGTSYEQYF
TRBJ1-2 | TRBD1 | TRBV18 | - | TGTGCCAGCTCACCGCAGGGGGCACCGGGCGGCTACACCTTC | CASSPQGAPGGYTF
TRBJ1-1 | - | TRBV18 | - | TGTGCCAGCTCACCCCGCGAGGAAGCTTTCTTT | CASSPREEAFF
TRBJ1-3 | TRBD1 | TRBV4-3 | - | TGCGCCAGCAGCCCTCACACAGGGGTTGGAAACACCATATATTTT | CASSPHTGVGNTIYF
TRBJ1-2 | - | TRBV7-2 | - | TGTGCCAGCAACACACGGCGGCTAGATGGCTACACCTTC | CASNTRRLDGYTF
TRBJ2-2 | TRBD1 | TRBV4-3 | - | TGCGCCAGCAGCCAAGATCAGGACAGGGCACTGTTTTTT | CASSQDQDRALFF
TRBJ1-5 | TRBD1 | TRBV18 | - | TGTGCCAGACTACGGACAGGGAAAAAACAGCCCCAGCATTTT | CARLRTGKKQPQHF
TRBJ1-1 | TRBD1 | TRBV25-1 | - | TGTGCCAGCAGTGCCAACAGGGGGCGAATGAACACTGAAGCTTTCTTT | CASSANRGRMNTEAFF